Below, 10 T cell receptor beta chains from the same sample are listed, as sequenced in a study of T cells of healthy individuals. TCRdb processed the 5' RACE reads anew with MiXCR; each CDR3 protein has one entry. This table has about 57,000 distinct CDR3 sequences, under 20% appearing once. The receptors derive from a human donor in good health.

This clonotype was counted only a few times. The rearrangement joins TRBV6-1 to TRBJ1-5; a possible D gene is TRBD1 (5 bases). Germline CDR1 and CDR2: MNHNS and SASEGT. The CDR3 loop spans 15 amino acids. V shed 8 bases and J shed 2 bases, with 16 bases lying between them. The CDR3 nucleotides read TGTGCCAGCCACTCACAGGTCGTAGGCAATCAGCCCCAGCATTTT. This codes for CASHSQVVGNQPQHF.

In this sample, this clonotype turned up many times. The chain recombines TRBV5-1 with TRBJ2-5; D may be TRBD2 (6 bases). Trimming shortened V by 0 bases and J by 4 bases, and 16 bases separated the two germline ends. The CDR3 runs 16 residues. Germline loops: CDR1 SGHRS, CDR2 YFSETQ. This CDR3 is CASSLAGGLKPETQYF. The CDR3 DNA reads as TGCGCCAGCAGCTTGGCCGGGGGACTGAAGCCAGAGACCCAGTACTTC.

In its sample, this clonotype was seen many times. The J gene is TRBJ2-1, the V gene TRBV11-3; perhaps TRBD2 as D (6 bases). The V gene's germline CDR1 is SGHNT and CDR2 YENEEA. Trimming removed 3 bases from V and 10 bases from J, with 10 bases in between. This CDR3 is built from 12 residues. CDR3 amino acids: CASSLEGGEQFF. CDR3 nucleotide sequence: TGTGCCAGCAGCTTGGAAGGAGGGGAGCAGTTCTTC. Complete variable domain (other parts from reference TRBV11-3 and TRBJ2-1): EAGVVQSPRYKIIEKKQPVAFWCNPISGHNTLYWYLQNLGQGPELLIRYENEEAVDDSQLPKDRFSAERLKGVDSTLKIQPAELGDSAVYLCASSLEGGEQFFGPGTRLTVL.

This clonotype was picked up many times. The CDR3 bases are TGCAGTGCTAGAGACTCTACCTCCCCCCGTCGGACAAAAGAGACCCAGTACTTC. Translation: CSARDSTSPRRTKETQYF. The chain couples TRBV20-1 to TRBJ2-5, with a possible D match to TRBD1 (5 bases). The CDR3 covers 18 residues. V dropped 0 bases and J dropped 3 bases, with 23 bases sitting between them. Looked up from germline, CDR1 is DFQATT and CDR2 is SNEGSKA (reference sequence).

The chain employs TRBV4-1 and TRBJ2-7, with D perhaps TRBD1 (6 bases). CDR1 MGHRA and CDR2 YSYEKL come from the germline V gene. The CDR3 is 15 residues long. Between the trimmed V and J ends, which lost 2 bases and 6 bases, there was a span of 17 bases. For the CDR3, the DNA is TGCGCCAGCAGCCAACTTGGGGGCCGATGGGGCGAGCAGTACTTC. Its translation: CASSQLGGRWGEQYF.

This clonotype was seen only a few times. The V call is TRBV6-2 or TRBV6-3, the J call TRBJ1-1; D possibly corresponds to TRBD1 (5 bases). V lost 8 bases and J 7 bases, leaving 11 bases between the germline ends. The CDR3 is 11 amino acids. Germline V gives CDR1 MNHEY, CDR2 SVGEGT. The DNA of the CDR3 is TGTGCCAGCGGGTGGGGCCTTGAAGCTTTCTTT. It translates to CASGWGLEAFF.

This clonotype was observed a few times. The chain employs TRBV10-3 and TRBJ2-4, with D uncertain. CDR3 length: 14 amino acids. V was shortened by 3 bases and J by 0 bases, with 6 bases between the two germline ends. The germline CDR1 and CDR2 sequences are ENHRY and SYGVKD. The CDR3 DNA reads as TGTGCCATCAGTGATAGTCTAGCCAAAAACATTCAGTACTTC. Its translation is CAISDSLAKNIQYF.

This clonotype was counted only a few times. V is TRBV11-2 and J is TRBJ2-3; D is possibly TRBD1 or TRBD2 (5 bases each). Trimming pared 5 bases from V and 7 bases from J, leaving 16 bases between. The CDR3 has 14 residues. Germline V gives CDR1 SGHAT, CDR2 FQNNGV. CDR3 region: CASSLTGTRNTQYF. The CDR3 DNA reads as TGTGCCAGCAGCCTGACCGGGACCAGAAATACGCAGTATTTT.

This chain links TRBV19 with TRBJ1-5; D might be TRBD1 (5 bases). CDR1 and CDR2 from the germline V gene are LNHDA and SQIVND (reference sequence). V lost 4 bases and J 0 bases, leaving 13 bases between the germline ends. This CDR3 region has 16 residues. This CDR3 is CASSTGTASSNQPQHF. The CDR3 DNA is TGTGCCAGTAGTACTGGGACGGCGAGTAGCAATCAGCCCCAGCATTTT.

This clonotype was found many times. This chain's CDR3 is CASSEGHSDMNTEAFF. The CDR3 region has the DNA TGTGCCAGCAGTGAGGGACATTCGGACATGAACACTGAAGCTTTCTTT. The chain is built from TRBV25-1 and TRBJ1-1, with TRBD1 as a possible D gene (6 bases). The CDR3 has 16 amino acids. Germline values: CDR1 MGHDK, CDR2 SYGVNS. Deletions cut 3 bases from V and 0 bases from J, with 14 bases between.